The T cell receptor (beta chain) described here comes from a study of metastatic and nonmetastatic thyroid tumors. This clone came up many times. Prior to thyroid surgery, none of the patients had received any treatment. Per the original methods: A papillary thyroid cancer distant-metastasis classifier was built from CDR3 differences across clinicopathological groups. TCRdb reprocessed the PCR reads via MiXCR. TCRdb's processing, not the authors', yielded these V and J calls. The sample includes some 93,000 clones, 12% of them seen just once. Germline CDR1 SGHTA, CDR2 FQGNSA. The CDR3 has 14 residues. The V end lost 1 base, the J end lost 2 bases, and 8 bases lay between the germline ends.

What was sequenced was blood. This rearrangement joins TRBV7-2 to TRBJ2-5; D not certain. The TCR sequence derives from a female donor with papillary thyroid cancer or a benign thyroid nodule (not recorded which). Some clones in this sample may be carry-over from other donors' samples. This CDR3 reads CASSLGNRQETQYF. As DNA, the CDR3 is TGTGCCAGCAGCTTAGGTAACAGACAAGAGACCCAGTACTTC.